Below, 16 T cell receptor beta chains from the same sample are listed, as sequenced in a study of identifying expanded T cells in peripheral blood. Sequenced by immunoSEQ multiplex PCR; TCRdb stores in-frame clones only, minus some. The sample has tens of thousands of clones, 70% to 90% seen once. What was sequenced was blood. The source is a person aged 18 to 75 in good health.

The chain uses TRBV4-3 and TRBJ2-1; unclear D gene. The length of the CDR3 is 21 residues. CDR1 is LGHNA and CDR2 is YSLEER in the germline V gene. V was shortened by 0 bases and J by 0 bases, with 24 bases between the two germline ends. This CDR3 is CASSQDPQSAGNPISYNEQFF. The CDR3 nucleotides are TGCGCCAGCAGCCAAGATCCTCAGTCGGCAGGTAATCCCATCTCCTACAATGAGCAGTTCTTC.

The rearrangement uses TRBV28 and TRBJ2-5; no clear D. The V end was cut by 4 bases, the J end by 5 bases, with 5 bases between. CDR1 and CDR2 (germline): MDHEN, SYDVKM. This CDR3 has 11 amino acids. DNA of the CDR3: TGTGCCAGCAGTTGGGTGGAGACCCAGTACTTC. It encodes CASSWVETQYF.

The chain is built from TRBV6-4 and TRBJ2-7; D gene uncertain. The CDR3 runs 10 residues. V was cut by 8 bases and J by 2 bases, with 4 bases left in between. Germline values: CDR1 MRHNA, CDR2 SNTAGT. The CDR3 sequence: CASRTYEQYF. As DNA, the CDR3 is TGTGCCAGCCGAACCTACGAGCAGTACTTC.

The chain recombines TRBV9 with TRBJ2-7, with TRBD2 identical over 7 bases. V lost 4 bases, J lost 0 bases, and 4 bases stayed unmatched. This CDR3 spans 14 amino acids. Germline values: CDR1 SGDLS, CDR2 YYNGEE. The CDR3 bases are TGTGCCAGCAGCCCCGGGACTAACTCCTACGAGCAGTACTTC. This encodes CASSPGTNSYEQYF.

CDR3: CASWGGRQRGNQPQHF. The CDR3 DNA is TGTGCCAGCTGGGGGGGCAGGCAAAGGGGCAATCAGCCCCAGCATTTT. V and J are TRBV6-6 and TRBJ1-5, with D perhaps TRBD1 (6 bases). In germline, CDR1 is MNHNY, CDR2 SVGAGI (reference sequence). This CDR3 has 16 amino acids. The V gene lost 8 bases and the J gene lost 2 bases, with 19 bases spanning the gap.

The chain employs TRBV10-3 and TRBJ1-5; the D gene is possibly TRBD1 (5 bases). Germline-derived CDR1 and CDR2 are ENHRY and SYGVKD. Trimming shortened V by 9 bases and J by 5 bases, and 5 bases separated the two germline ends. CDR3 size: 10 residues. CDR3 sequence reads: CAIGDQPQHF. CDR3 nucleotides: TGTGCCATAGGGGATCAGCCCCAGCATTTT.

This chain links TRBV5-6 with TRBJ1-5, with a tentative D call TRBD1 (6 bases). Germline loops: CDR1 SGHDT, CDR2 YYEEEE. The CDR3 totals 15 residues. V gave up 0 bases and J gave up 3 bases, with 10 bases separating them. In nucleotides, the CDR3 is TGTGCCAGCAGCTTGGCGCGACAGGTCAATCAGCCCCAGCATTTT. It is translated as CASSLARQVNQPQHF.

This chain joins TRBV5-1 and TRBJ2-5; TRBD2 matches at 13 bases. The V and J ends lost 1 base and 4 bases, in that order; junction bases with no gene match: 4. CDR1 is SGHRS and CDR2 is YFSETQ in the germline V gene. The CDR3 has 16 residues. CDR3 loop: CASSLLTSGGRETQYF. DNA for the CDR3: TGCGCCAGCAGCTTGTTGACTAGCGGGGGGAGAGAGACCCAGTACTTC. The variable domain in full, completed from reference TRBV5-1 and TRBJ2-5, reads KAGVTQTPRYLIKTRGQQVTLSCSPISGHRSVSWYQQTPGQGLQFLFEYFSETQRNKGNFPGRFSGRQFSNSRSEMNVSTLELGDSALYLCASSLLTSGGRETQYFGPGTRLLVL.

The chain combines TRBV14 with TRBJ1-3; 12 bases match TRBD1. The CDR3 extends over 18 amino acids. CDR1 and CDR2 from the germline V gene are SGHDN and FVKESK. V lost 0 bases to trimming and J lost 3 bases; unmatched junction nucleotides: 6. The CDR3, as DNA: TGTGCCAGCAGCCAAGATCCACGGGACAGGGGGCTTGGAAACACCATATATTTT. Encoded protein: CASSQDPRDRGLGNTIYF.

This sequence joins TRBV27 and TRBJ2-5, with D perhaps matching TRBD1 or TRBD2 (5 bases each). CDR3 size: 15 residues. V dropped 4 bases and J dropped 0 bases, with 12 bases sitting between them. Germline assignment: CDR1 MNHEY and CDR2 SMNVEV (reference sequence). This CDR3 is CASSSGTDHQETQYF. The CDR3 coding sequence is TGTGCCAGCAGTTCAGGGACGGACCACCAAGAGACCCAGTACTTC.

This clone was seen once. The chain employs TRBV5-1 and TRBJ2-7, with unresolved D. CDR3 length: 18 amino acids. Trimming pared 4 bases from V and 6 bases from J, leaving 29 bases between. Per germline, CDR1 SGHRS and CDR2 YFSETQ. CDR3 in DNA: TGCGCCAGCAGCGAGAACGGTTCACCAGGCCCGACGGTACTCGAGCAGTACTTC. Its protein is CASSENGSPGPTVLEQYF.

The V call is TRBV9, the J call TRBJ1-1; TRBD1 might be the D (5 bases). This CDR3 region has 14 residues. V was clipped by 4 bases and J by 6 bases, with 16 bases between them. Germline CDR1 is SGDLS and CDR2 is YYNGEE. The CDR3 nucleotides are TGTGCCAGCAGCCGAAATACAGGATTCGCTGAAGCTTTCTTT. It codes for CASSRNTGFAEAFF. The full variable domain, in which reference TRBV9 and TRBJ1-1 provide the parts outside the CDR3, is DSGVTQTPKHLITATGQRVTLRCSPRSGDLSVYWYQQSLDQGLQFLIQYYNGEERAKGNILERFSAQQFPDLHSELNLSSLELGDSALYFCASSRNTGFAEAFFGQGTRLTVV.

Here the CDR3 DNA reads TGTGCCAGCAGTTCGGGACTAGCCTTCTACGAGCAGTACTTC. Its protein product is CASSSGLAFYEQYF. The rearrangement uses TRBV28 and TRBJ2-7; 9 bases fit TRBD2. Looked up from germline, CDR1 is MDHEN and CDR2 is SYDVKM. V was clipped by 4 bases and J by 3 bases; unmatched bases: 4. The CDR3 consists of 14 residues.

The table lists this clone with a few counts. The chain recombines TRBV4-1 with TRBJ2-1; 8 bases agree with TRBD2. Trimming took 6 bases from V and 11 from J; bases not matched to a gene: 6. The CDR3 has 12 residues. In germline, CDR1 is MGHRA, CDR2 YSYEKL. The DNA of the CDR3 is TGCGCCAGCAGTCCCATAGCGGGAAAGCAGTTCTTC. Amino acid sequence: CASSPIAGKQFF.

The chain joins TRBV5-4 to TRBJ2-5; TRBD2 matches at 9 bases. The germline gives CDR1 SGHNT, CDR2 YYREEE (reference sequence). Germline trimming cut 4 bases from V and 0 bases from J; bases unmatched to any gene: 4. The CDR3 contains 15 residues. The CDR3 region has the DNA TGTGCCAGCAGCCGACTAGCGGATTACCAAGAGACCCAGTACTTC. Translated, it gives CASSRLADYQETQYF.

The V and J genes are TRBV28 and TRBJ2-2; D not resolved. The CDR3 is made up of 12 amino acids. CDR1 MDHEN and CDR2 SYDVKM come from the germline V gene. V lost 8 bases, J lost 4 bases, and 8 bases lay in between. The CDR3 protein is CASRALTGELFF. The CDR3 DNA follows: TGTGCCAGCCGGGCCCTCACCGGGGAGCTGTTTTTT.